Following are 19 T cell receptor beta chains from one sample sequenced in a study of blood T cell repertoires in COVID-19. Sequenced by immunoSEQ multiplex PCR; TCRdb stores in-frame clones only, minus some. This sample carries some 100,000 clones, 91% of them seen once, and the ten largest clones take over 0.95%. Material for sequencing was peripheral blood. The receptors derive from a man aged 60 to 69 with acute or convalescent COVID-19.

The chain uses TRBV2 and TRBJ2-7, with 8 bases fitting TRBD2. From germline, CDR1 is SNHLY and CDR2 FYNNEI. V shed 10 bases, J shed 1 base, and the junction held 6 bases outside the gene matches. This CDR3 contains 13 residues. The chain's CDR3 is CAIVRGGSYEQYF. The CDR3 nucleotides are TGTGCCATCGTTCGGGGGGGGTCCTACGAGCAGTACTTC.

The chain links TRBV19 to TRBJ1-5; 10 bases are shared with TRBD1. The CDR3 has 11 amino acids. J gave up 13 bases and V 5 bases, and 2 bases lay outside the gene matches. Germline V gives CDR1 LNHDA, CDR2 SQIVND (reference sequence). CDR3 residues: CASSWTGGQHF. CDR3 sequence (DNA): TGTGCCAGTAGTTGGACAGGGGGTCAGCATTTT.

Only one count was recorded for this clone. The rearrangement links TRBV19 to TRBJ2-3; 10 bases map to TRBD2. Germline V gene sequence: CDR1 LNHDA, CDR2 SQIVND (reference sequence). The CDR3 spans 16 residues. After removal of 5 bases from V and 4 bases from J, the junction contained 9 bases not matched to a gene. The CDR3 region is CASSPAAGGPADTQYF. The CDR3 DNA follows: TGTGCCAGTAGTCCAGCAGCGGGAGGGCCCGCAGATACGCAGTATTTT.

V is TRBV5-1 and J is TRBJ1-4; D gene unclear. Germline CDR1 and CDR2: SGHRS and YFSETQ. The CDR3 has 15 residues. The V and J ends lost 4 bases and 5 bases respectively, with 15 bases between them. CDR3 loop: CASSPGRVKNEKLFF. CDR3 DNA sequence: TGCGCCAGCAGCCCGGGGAGGGTGAAGAATGAAAAACTGTTTTTT.

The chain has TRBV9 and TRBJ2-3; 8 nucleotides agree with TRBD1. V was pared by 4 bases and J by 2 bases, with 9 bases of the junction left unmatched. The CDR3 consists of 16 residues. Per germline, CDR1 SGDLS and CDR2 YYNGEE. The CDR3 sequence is CASSLRTGLATDTQYF. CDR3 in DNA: TGTGCCAGCAGCCTCCGGACAGGGCTGGCCACAGATACGCAGTATTTT.

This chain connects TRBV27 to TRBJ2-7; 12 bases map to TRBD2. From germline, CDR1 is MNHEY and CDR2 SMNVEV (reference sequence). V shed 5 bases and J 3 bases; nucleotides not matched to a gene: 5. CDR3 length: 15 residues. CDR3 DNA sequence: TGTGCCAGCAGTGCCCGACTAGCGGGAGACTACGAGCAGTACGTC. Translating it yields CASSARLAGDYEQYV.

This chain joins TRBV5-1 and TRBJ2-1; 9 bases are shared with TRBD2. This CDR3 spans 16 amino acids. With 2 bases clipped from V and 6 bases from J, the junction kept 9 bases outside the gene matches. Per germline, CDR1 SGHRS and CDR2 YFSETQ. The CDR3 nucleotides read TGCGCCAGCAGCTTCGAACAACGTAGCGGGAGCAATGAGCAGTTCTTC. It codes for CASSFEQRSGSNEQFF.

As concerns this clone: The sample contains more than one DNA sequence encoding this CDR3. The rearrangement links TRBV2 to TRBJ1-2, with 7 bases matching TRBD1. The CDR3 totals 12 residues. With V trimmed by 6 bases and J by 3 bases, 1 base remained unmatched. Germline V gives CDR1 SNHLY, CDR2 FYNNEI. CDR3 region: CASSQGDYGYTF. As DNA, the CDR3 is TGTGCCAGCAGCCAGGGGGACTATGGCTACACCTTC.

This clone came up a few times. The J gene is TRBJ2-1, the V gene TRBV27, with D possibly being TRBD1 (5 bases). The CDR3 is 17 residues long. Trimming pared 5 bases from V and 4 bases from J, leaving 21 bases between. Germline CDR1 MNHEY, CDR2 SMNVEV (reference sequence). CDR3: CASSPRLYRDRYNEQFF. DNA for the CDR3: TGTGCCAGCAGTCCCCGTCTTTATAGAGACAGATACAATGAGCAGTTCTTC.

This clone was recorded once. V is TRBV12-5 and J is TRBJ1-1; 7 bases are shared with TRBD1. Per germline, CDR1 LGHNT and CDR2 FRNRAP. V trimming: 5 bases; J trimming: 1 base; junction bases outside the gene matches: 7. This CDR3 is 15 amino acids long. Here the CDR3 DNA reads TGTGCTAGTGGTAACCGACAGGGAGGGAACACTGAAGCTTTCTTT. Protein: CASGNRQGGNTEAFF.

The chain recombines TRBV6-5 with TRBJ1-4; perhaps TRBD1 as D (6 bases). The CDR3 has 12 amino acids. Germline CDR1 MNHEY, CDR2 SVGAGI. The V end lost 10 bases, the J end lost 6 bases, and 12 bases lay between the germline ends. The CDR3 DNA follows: TGTGCCACCGGGGACAATTATGAAAAACTGTTTTTT. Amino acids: CATGDNYEKLFF.

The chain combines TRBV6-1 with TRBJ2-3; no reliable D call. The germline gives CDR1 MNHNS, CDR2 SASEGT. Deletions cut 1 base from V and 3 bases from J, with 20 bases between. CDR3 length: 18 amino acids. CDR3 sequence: CASSEDSRRSLRTDTQYF. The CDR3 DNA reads TGTGCCAGCAGTGAAGACTCTAGACGGTCATTGCGGACAGATACGCAGTATTTT.

The CDR3 nucleotides read TGTGCCAGCAGCTTCGGGGTCCAAGAGACCCAGTACTTC. Protein sequence: CASSFGVQETQYF. This sequence joins TRBV11-2 and TRBJ2-5, with a weak D call TRBD2 (5 bases). This CDR3 has 13 residues. Germline V CDR1 and CDR2: SGHAT, FQNNGV. V was shortened by 3 bases and J by 1 base, with 6 bases between the two germline ends.

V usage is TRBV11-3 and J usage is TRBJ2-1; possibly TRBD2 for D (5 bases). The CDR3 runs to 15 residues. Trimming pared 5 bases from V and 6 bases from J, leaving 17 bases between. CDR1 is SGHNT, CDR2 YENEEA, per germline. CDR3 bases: TGTGCCAGCAGCGACGGGCGGACTTACCTCAATGAGCAGTTCTTC. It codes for CASSDGRTYLNEQFF.

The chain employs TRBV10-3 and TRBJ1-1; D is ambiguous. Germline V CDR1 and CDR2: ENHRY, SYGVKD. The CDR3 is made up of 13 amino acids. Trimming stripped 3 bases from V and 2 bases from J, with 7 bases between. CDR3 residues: CAISDRSNTEAFF. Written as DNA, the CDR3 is TGTGCCATCAGTGACAGGTCAAACACTGAAGCTTTCTTT.

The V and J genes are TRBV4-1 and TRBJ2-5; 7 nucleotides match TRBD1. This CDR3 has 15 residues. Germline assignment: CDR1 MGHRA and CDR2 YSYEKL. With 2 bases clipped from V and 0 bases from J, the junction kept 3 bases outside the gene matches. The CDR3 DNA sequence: TGCGCCAGCAGCCAATTAGGGACAGACCAAGAGACCCAGTACTTC. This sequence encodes CASSQLGTDQETQYF.

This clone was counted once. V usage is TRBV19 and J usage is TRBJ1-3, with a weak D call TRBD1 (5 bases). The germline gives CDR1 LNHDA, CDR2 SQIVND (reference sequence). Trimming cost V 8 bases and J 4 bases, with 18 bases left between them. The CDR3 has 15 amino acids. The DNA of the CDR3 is TGTGCCAGTCATCCGTTCGGGGGAAACGGAAACACCATATATTTT. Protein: CASHPFGGNGNTIYF.

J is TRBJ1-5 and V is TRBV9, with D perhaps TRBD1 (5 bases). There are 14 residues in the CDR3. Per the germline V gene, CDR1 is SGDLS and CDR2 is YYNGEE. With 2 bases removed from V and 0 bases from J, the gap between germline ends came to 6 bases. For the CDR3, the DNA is TGTGCCAGCAGCGTGGGGCATAGCAATCAGCCCCAGCATTTT. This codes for CASSVGHSNQPQHF.

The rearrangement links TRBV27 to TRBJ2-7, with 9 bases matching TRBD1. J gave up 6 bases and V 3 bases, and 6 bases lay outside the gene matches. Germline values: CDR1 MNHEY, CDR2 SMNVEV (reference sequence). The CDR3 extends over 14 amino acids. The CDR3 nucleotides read TGTGCCAGCAGTTTGTTACAGGGGGCACGCGAGCAGTACTTC. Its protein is CASSLLQGAREQYF.